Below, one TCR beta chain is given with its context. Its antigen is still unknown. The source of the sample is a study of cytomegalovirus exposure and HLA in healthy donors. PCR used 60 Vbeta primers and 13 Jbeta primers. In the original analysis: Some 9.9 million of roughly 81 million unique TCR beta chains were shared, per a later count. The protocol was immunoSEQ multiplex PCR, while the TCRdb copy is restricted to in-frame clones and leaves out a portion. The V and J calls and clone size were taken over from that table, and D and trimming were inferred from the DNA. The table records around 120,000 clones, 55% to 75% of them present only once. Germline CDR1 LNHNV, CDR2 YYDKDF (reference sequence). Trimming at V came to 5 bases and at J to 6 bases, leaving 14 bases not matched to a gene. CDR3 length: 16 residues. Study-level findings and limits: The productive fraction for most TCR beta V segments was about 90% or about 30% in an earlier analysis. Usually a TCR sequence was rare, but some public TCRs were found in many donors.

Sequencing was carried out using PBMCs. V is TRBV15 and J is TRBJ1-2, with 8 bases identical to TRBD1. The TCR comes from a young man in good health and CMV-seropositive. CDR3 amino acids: CATSHGRDRTLNGYTF. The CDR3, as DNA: TGTGCCACCAGCCACGGCCGGGACAGGACCCTAAATGGCTACACCTTC. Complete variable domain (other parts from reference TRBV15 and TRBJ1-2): DAMVIQNPRYQVTQFGKPVTLSCSQTLNHNVMYWYQQKSSQAPKLLFHYYDKDFNNEADTPDNFQSRRPNTSFCFLDIRSPGLGDTAMYLCATSHGRDRTLNGYTFGSGTRLTVV.